A selection of T cell receptor beta chains follows, all from one sample in a study of identical twins. From the 5' RACE reads, TCRdb called clonotypes with MiXCR, one entry per CDR3 protein. The table records 450,000 or so distinct CDR3 sequences, around 20% of them present only once. Material for sequencing was naive T cells sorted from blood. These receptors were obtained from a man over 45 in good health. The conserved cysteine and the conserved F or W are not part of the CDR3 here. Fields, in order: CDR3 protein, clone size, CDR3 length, V gene. A row's size may be missing; if present it is once, few, many or a size class.

ASRGQGHTEAF,-,11,TRBV25-1
AWSSLAGLEQF,-,11,TRBV30
ASSQDGPSGELF,few,12,TRBV14
ASSLNPRGTGELF,many,13,TRBV5-1
SARRAGDGGNSPLH,once,14,TRBV20-1
ASKGMGWRDNEQF,-,13,TRBV28
ASSYSTRAGELF,few,12,TRBV6-5
ASSAQGVDGELF,-,12,TRBV9
ASRATGAKNIQY,-,12,TRBV6-2/TRBV6-3
SVEHIGDYRVLGGYT,-,15,TRBV29-1
ASSVFGVNAGELF,few,13,TRBV9
ASSFRTWEQY,-,10,TRBV25-1
SVNRGFITEAF,few,11,TRBV29-1
ASSLGVTNTGELF,few,13,TRBV7-2
ASSFVGSSTDTQY,-,13,TRBV7-8
ASSQWYSNQPQH,-,12,TRBV4-3
ASSPLPGQGRNEQF,-,14,TRBV7-8
ASSSATGRSNQPQH,-,14,TRBV6-5
ATSGTSGLAGGSSYNEQF,few,18,TRBV15
ASSQFAGASSGANVLT,-,16,TRBV4-3
SGWARDTEAF,many,10,TRBV20-1
ASSFGGGHEQY,few,11,TRBV12-3/TRBV12-4
ASRPGTGGSYNEQF,few,14,TRBV5-1
ASSLFPLGRTNYGYT,-,15,TRBV12-3/TRBV12-4
ASSSLAGVQEQY,-,12,TRBV18
ASSLARVGRKTQY,-,13,TRBV12-3/TRBV12-4
SAGDSSYNSPLH,many,12,TRBV20-1
ASSLGDGAYEQY,few,12,TRBV11-2
ASSYRPQTGYNEQF,few,14,TRBV6-5
ASRGGLASSYEQY,few,13,TRBV6-2/TRBV6-3
ASSEAGVDTQY,many,11,TRBV28
ASSSTSGGGNEKLF,few,14,TRBV5-5